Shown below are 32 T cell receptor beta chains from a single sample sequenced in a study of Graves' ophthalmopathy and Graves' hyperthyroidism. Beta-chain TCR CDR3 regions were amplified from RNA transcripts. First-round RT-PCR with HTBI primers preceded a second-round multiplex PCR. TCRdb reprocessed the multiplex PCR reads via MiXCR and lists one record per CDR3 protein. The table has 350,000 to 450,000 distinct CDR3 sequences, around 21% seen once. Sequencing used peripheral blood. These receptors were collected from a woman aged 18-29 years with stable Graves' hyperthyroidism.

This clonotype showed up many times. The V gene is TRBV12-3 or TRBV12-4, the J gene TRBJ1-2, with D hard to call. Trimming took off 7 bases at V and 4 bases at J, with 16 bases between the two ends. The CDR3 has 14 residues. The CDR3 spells CASILSGLSYGYTF. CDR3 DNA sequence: TGTGCCAGCATTCTTAGCGGACTCAGCTATGGCTACACCTTC.

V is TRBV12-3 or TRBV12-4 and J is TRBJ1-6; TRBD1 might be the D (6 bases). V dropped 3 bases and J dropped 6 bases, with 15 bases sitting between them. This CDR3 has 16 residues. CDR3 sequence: CASSLRAGAPNSPLHF. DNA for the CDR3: TGTGCCAGCAGTTTGCGGGCAGGGGCGCCTAATTCACCCCTCCACTTT.

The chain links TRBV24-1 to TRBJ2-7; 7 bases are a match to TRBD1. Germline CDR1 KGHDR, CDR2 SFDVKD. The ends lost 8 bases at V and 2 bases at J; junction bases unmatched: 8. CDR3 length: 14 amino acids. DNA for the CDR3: TGTGCCACCACCCTGCCCGGGACAGCCTACGAGCAGTACTTC. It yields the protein CATTLPGTAYEQYF.

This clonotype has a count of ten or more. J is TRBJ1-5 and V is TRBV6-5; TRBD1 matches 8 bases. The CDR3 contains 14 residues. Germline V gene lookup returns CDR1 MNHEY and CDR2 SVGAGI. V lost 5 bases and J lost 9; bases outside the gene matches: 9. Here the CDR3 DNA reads TGTGCCAGCAGTCAGACAGGGGCGATCGGGCCCCAGCATTTT. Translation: CASSQTGAIGPQHF.

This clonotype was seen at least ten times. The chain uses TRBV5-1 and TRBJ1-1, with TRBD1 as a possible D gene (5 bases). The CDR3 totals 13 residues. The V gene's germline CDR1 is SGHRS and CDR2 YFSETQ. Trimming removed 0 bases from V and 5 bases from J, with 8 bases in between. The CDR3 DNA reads TGCGCCAGCAGCTTGGAGGGGTGGACTGAAGCTTTCTTT. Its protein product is CASSLEGWTEAFF. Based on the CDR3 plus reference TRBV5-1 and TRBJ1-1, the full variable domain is KAGVTQTPRYLIKTRGQQVTLSCSPISGHRSVSWYQQTPGQGLQFLFEYFSETQRNKGNFPGRFSGRQFSNSRSEMNVSTLELGDSALYLCASSLEGWTEAFFGQGTRLTVV.

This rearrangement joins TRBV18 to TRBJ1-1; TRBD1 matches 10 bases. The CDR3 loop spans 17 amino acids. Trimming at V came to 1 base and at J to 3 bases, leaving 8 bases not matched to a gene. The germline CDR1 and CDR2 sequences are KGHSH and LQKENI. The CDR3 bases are TGTGCCAGCTCACCACATTCGGGACAGGGGTGGTACACTGAAGCTTTCTTT. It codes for CASSPHSGQGWYTEAFF.

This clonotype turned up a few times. The DNA for the CDR3 is TGTGCCAGCAGCTTGGCGGGACTACCTACCTACAATGAGCAGTTCTTC. Protein: CASSLAGLPTYNEQFF. This chain links TRBV5-8 with TRBJ2-1; TRBD2 aligns across 7 bases. The CDR3 consists of 16 residues. Germline CDR1 reads SGHTS; CDR2 reads YDEGEE. J was trimmed by 2 bases and V by 0 bases; bases with no gene match: 5.

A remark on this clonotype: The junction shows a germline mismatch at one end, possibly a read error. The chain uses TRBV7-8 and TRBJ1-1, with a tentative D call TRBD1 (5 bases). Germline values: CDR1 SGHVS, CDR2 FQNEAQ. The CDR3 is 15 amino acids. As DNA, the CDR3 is TGTGCTAGCAGCTTAGTGGGGGACCTGAACACTGAAGCTTTCTTT. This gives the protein CASSLVGDLNTEAFF.

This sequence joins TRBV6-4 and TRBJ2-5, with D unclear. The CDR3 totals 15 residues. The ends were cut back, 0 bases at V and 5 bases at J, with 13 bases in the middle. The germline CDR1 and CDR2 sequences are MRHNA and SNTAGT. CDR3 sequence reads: CASSDSRRLFETQYF. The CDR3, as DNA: TGTGCCAGCAGTGACTCTAGGCGGCTTTTTGAGACCCAGTACTTC.

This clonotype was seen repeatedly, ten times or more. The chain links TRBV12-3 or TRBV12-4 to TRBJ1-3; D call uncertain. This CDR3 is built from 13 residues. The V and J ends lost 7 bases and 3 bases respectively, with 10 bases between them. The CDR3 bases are TGTGCCAGCAACCTACGGGGTGGAAACACCATATATTTT. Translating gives CASNLRGGNTIYF.

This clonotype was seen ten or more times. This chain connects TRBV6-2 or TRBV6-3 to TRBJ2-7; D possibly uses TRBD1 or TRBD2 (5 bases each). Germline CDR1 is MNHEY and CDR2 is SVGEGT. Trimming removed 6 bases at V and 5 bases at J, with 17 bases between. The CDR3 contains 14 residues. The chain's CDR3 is CASSPGRYFDEQYF. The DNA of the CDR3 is TGTGCCAGCAGCCCGGGACGCTACTTCGACGAGCAGTACTTC.

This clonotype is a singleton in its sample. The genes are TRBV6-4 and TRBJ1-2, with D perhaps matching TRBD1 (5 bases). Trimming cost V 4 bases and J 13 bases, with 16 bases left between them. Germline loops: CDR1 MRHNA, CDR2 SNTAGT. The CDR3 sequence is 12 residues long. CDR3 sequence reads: CASSGDGGGSTF. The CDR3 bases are TGTGCCAGCAGTGGGGACGGCGGAGGGTCCACCTTC.

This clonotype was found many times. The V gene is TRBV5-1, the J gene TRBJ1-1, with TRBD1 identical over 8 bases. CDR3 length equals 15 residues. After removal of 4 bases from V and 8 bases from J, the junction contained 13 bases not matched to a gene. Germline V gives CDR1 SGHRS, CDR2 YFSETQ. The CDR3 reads CASSQPTGAATEAFF. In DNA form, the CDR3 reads TGCGCCAGCAGCCAGCCGACAGGGGCCGCGACCGAAGCTTTCTTT.

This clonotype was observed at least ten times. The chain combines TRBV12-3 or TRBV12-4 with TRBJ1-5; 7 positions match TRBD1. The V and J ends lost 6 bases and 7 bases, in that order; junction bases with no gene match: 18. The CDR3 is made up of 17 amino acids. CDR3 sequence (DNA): TGTGCCAGCAGCCCCATGGTTGGGACAGACGTTCTCCAGCCCCAGCATTTT. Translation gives CASSPMVGTDVLQPQHF.

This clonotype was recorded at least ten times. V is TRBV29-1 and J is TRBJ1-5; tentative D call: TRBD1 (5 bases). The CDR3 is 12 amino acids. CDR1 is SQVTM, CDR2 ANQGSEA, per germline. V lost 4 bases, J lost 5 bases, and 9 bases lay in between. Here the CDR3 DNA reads TGCAGCGTTGGTCAGGGCGATCAGCCCCAGCATTTT. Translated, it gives CSVGQGDQPQHF.

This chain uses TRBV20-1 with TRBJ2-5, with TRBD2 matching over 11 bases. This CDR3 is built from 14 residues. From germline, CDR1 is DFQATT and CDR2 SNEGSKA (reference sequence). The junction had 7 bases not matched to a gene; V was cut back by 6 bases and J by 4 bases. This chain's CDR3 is CSASTSGNVETQYF. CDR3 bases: TGCAGTGCATCGACTAGCGGGAACGTAGAGACCCAGTACTTC.

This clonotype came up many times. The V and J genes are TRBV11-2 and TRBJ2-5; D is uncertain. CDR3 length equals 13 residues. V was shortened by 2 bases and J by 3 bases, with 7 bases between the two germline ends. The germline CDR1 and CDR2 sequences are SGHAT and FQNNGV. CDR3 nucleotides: TGTGCCAGCAGCTTATTTCAAAAAGAGACCCAGTACTTC. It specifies CASSLFQKETQYF.

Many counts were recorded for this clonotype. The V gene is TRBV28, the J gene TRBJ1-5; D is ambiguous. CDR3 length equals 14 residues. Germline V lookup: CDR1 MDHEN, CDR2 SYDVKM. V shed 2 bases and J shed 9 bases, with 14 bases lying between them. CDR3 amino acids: CASSLHLDELPQHF. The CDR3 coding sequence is TGTGCCAGCAGTTTACACCTTGACGAATTGCCCCAGCATTTT. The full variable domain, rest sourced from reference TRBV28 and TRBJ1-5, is DVKVTQSSRYLVKRTGEKVFLECVQDMDHENMFWYRQDPGLGLRLIYFSYDVKMKEKGDIPEGYSVSREKKERFSLILESASTNQTSMYLCASSLHLDELPQHFGDGTRLSIL.

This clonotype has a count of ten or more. This CDR3 reads CASSLQVSDYSPLHF. The CDR3 coding sequence is TGTGCCAGCAGCTTGCAGGTGTCAGATTATTCACCCCTCCACTTT. This chain links TRBV5-5 with TRBJ1-6; D is ambiguous. This CDR3 contains 15 residues. Germline CDR1 is SGHKS and CDR2 is YYEKEE (reference sequence). The V end was cut by 1 base, the J end by 8 bases, with 13 bases between.

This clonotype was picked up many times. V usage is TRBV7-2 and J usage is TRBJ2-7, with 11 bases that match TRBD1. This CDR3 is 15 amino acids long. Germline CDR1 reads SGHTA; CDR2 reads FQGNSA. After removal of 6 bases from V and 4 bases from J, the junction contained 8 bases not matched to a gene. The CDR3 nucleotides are TGTGCCAGCAGTCTTCCGGGACAGGGGGAATACGAGCAGTACTTC. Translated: CASSLPGQGEYEQYF.

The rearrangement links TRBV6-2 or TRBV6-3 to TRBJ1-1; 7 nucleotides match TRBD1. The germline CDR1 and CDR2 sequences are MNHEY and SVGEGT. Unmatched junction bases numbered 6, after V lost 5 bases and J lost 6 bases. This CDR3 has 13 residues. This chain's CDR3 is CASSPRQGAEAFF. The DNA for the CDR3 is TGTGCCAGCAGTCCCCGACAGGGAGCTGAAGCTTTCTTT.

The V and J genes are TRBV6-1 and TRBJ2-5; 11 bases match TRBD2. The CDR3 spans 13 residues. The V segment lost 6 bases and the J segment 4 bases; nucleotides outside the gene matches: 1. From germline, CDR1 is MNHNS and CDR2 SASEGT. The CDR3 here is CASRLAGAETQYF. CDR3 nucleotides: TGTGCCAGCAGACTAGCGGGAGCAGAGACCCAGTACTTC.

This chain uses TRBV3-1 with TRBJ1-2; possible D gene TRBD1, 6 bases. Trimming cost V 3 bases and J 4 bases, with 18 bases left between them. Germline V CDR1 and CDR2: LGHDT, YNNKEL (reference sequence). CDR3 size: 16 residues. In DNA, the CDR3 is TGTGCCAGCAGCCAGAGGAGGGGGACACAGCCCTATGGCTACACCTTC. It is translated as CASSQRRGTQPYGYTF. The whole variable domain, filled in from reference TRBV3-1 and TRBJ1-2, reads DTAVSQTPKYLVTQMGNDKSIKCEQNLGHDTMYWYKQDSKKFLKIMFSYNNKELIINETVPNRFSPKSPDKAHLNLHINSLELGDSAVYFCASSQRRGTQPYGYTFGSGTRLTVV.

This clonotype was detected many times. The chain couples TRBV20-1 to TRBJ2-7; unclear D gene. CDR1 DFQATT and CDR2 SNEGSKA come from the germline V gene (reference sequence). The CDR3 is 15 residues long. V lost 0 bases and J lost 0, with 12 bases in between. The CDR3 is CSARDQVRSSYEQYF. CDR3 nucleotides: TGCAGTGCTAGAGATCAGGTGCGGAGCTCCTACGAGCAGTACTTC.

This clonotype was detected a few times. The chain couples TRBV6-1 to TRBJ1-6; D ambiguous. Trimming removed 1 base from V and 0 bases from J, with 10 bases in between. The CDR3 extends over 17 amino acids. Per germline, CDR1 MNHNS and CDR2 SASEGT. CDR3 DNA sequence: TGTGCCAGCAGTGAAGTCAGGTCAAGCTCCTATAATTCACCCCTCCACTTT. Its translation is CASSEVRSSSYNSPLHF.

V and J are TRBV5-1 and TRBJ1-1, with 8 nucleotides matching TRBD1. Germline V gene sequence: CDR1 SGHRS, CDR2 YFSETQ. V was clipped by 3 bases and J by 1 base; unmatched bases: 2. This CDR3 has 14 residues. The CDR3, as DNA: TGCGCCAGCAGCTGGGGACAGGCGAACACTGAAGCTTTCTTT. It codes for CASSWGQANTEAFF.

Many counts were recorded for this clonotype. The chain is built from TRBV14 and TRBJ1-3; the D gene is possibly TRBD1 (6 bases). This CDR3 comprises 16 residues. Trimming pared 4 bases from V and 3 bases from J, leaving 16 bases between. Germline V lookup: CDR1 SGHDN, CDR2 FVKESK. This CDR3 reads CASSPSRWTVGNTIYF. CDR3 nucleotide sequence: TGTGCCAGCAGCCCTTCTAGATGGACAGTTGGAAACACCATATATTTT.

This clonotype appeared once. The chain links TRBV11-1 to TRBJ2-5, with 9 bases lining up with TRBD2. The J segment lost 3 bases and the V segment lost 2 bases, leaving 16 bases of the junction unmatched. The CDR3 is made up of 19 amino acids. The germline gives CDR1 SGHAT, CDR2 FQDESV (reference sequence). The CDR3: CASSLIAGGPRRGEETQYF. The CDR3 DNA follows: TGTGCCAGCAGCTTAATCGCGGGGGGGCCGAGAAGGGGTGAAGAGACCCAGTACTTC.

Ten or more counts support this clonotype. The CDR3 nucleotides read TGTGCCAGCAGCCGGGCAGGGTCCCACGAGCAGTACTTC. Its translation is CASSRAGSHEQYF. The chain combines TRBV14 with TRBJ2-7, with a weak D call TRBD1 (5 bases). Germline V gene data show CDR1 as SGHDN and CDR2 as FVKESK. Deletions cut 4 bases from V and 5 bases from J, with 12 bases between. This CDR3 is built from 13 residues.

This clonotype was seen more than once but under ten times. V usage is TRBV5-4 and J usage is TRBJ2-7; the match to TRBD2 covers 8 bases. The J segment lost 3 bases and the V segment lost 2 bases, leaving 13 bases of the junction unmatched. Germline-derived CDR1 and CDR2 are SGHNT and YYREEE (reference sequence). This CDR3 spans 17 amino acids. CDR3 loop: CASSFSRGGAGVYEQYF. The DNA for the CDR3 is TGTGCCAGCAGCTTTTCCCGGGGGGGTGCAGGAGTCTACGAGCAGTACTTC.

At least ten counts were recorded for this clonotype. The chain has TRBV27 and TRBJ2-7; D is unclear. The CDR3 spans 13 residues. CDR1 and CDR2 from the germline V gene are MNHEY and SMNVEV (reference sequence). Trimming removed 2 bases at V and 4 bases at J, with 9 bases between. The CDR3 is CASSLNSQYEQYF. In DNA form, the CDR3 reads TGTGCCAGCAGTTTAAACAGTCAATACGAGCAGTACTTC.

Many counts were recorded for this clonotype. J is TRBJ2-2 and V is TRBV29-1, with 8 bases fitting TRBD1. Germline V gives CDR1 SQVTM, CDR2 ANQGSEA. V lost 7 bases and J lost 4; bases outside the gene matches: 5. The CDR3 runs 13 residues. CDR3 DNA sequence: TGCAGCGGTTGCGGACAGGGCACCGGGGAGCTGTTTTTT. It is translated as CSGCGQGTGELFF.